This is a list of T cell receptor beta chains from one sample in a study of blood T cell repertoires in COVID-19. TCRdb keeps only in-frame clones here, not all; method: immunoSEQ multiplex PCR. The sample includes 40,000 or so clones, approximately 81% seen only once; the top ten take roughly 15%. Specimen: peripheral blood. The receptors originated from a human donor in a cohort sampled during active COVID-19. CDR3s include the opening cysteine and the closing phenylalanine or tryptophan. D genes are given only for firm matches. Clone size is shown for a subset of rows, as once, few, many or a class of expanded clone.

D gene	V gene	J gene	clone size	CDR3 DNA	CDR3 protein
-	TRBV10-3	TRBJ1-2	-	TGTGCCATCAGTGTGGGGAGGCAGGACCATGGCTACACCTTC	CAISVGRQDHGYTF
-	TRBV29-1	TRBJ2-3	-	TGCAGCGTTGATGGACTGGCCGCCACAGATACGCAGTATTTT	CSVDGLAATDTQYF
-	TRBV6-1	TRBJ2-3	-	TGTGCCAGCAGTGCTGTGGGGGGGCTCCACCTCACAGATACGCAGTATTTT	CASSAVGGLHLTDTQYF
TRBD1	TRBV7-8	TRBJ1-1	-	TGTGCCAGCAGCTTAGGATCTCGGCCAGGGGGCAACACTGAAGCTTTCTTT	CASSLGSRPGGNTEAFF
TRBD2	TRBV10-3	TRBJ2-6	once	TGTGCCATCAGTGCTAGCGGGGGCCCCTCTGGGGCCAACGTCCTGACTTTC	CAISASGGPSGANVLTF
TRBD1	TRBV5-1	TRBJ2-7	-	TGCGCCAGCAAAAGTCAGGGGGATCCCTACGAGCAGTACTTC	CASKSQGDPYEQYF
-	TRBV10-1	TRBJ1-1	-	TGCGCCATCCCCCACACCACTGAAGCTTTCTTT	CAIPHTTEAFF
-	TRBV11-2	TRBJ2-5	-	TGTGCCAGCACCCCGAGTCAGACCCAGTACTTC	CASTPSQTQYF
-	TRBV5-4	TRBJ2-7	-	TGTGCCTACCCGAGGGCGGTACAGCAGGACGAGCAGTACTTC	CAYPRAVQQDEQYF
-	TRBV6-5	TRBJ2-3	-	TGTGCCAGCAGTTCCCACTATACAGGGGATACGCAGTATTTT	CASSSHYTGDTQYF
-	TRBV7-9	TRBJ1-3	-	TGTGCCAGCAGCTTGGAAGGGGGTAGAAACACCATATATTTT	CASSLEGGRNTIYF
TRBD1	TRBV19	TRBJ1-1	-	TGTGCCAGTAGTATCGGACAGGGGGGCACTGAAGCTTTCTTT	CASSIGQGGTEAFF
TRBD2	TRBV29-1	TRBJ2-5	-	TGCAGCGGCGGACTAGCGGGAGAGACCCAGTACTTC	CSGGLAGETQYF
TRBD1	TRBV5-6	TRBJ1-2	-	TGTGCCAGCAGCTCAAACAGGGGGGGCTACACCTTC	CASSSNRGGYTF
TRBD2	TRBV18	TRBJ2-5	-	TGTGCCAGCTCAGAATTCCGGGGGGAAGAGACCCAGTACTTC	CASSEFRGEETQYF
TRBD2	TRBV11-2	TRBJ2-2	-	TGTGCCAGCCGCCAGACTAGCGGGGGTCTTAACACCGGGGAGCTGTTTTTT	CASRQTSGGLNTGELFF
-	TRBV19	TRBJ2-7	-	TGTGCCAGTAGTGCATGGACCCCGGACTCAAGCTCCTACGAGCAGTACTTC	CASSAWTPDSSSYEQYF
-	TRBV19	TRBJ1-4	-	TGTGCCAGTAGTAGAGCGAGGCTAGCTAATGAAAAACTGTTTTTT	CASSRARLANEKLFF
TRBD2	TRBV7-8	TRBJ2-2	-	TGTGCCAGCAGCTTAGGGATAGCGGGGGGGCCCACCGGGGAGCTGTTTTTT	CASSLGIAGGPTGELFF
-	TRBV10-3	TRBJ2-5	-	TGTGCCATCAGTGAGTACACAGGGTACCAAGAGACCCAGTACTTC	CAISEYTGYQETQYF
TRBD2	TRBV6-1	TRBJ2-1	-	TGTGCCAGCAGTGAAAGGCGGGGGGGCACCAACAATGAGCAGTTCTTC	CASSERRGGTNNEQFF
-	TRBV5-1	TRBJ2-7	-	TGCGCCAGCAGCCCGGGGGGGGACAGAGGCTACGAGCAGTACTTC	CASSPGGDRGYEQYF
TRBD1	TRBV19	TRBJ1-6	-	TGTGCCAGTAGTCAAATGGGACAGGGGAATTCACCCCTCCACTTT	CASSQMGQGNSPLHF
-	TRBV9	TRBJ1-5	-	TGTGCCAGCAGCGCCCCGGGTGACGGTCAGCCCCAGCATTTT	CASSAPGDGQPQHF
-	TRBV6-5	TRBJ2-7	-	TGTGCCAGCACTCAGGGTGGAGTCTACGAGCAGTACTTC	CASTQGGVYEQYF
-	TRBV2	TRBJ2-1	few	TGTGCCAGCAGTGAAGGTGGGACTTTCAATGAGCAGTTCTTC	CASSEGGTFNEQFF
-	TRBV5-8	TRBJ1-5	-	TGTGCCAGCGGGAGTAATAGCAATCAGCCCCAGCATTTT	CASGSNSNQPQHF
TRBD1	TRBV3-1/TRBV3-2	TRBJ2-7	-	TGTGCCAGCAGCCCCCGGGGGACAGGGGACGAGCAGTACTTC	CASSPRGTGDEQYF
-	TRBV7-9	TRBJ1-6	-	TGTGCCAGCAGCTTTGACAGTCCCAATTCACCCCTCCACTTT	CASSFDSPNSPLHF
TRBD1	TRBV5-5	TRBJ1-4	-	TGTGCCAGCAGCTTGGGAAGGACAGGGGGTTTTTCGGGAACTAATGAAAAACTGTTTTTT	CASSLGRTGGFSGTNEKLFF
TRBD1	TRBV5-1	TRBJ2-7	-	TGCGCCAGCAGCTTGGGGGACAGGGCCTACGAGCAGTACTTC	CASSLGDRAYEQYF
TRBD1	TRBV3-1/TRBV3-2	TRBJ1-6	-	TGTGCCAGCAGCCCCCGACAGGGTAATTCACCCCTCCACTTT	CASSPRQGNSPLHF
TRBD1	TRBV19	TRBJ2-7	-	TGTGCCAGTACAGGGACAGGGGCCTACGAGCAGTACTTC	CASTGTGAYEQYF
TRBD1	TRBV18	TRBJ1-2	-	TGTGCCAGCTCACCATTGAGGACAGGGACCGATGGCTACACCTTC	CASSPLRTGTDGYTF
-	TRBV5-4	TRBJ2-3	-	TGTGCCAGCAGCTTCCAGGGTGAAGATACGCAGTATTTT	CASSFQGEDTQYF
-	TRBV21-1	TRBJ2-7	-	TGCGCCCGCCGCGGGGGGGGGCTTATCTACGAGCAGTACTTC	CARRGGGLIYEQYF
-	TRBV21-1	TRBJ2-4	-	TGTGCCAGGAAGGACAGGGGCGAAAACATTCAGTACTTC	CARKDRGENIQYF
TRBD1	TRBV5-1	TRBJ2-6	-	TGCGCCAGCAGCTGGAGGACAGGGTCCTCGGCCAACGTCCTGACTTTC	CASSWRTGSSANVLTF
TRBD1	TRBV4-2	TRBJ1-5	-	TGTGCCAGCAGCCAAGATAATAGGGACAGGGGCAATCAGCCCCAGCATTTT	CASSQDNRDRGNQPQHF
-	TRBV19	TRBJ1-1	-	TGTGCCAGTGCGCCGCTACAGGGTCCCAGTGAAGCTTTCTTT	CASAPLQGPSEAFF
-	TRBV19	TRBJ1-1	-	TGTGCCAGTAGTATTCAGGTCAACCGACCTACCTTGAACACTGAAGCTTTCTTT	CASSIQVNRPTLNTEAFF
TRBD1	TRBV2	TRBJ2-4	-	TGTGCCAGCAGGGTGGACAGGGAAAACATTCAGTACTTC	CASRVDRENIQYF
-	TRBV10-2	TRBJ1-5	-	TGCGCCAGCACGGGTGTTTATAGCAATCAGCCCCAGCATTTT	CASTGVYSNQPQHF
-	TRBV16	TRBJ1-5	-	TGTGCCAGCAGCCAACAGGGGACTAGGCCCCAGCATTTT	CASSQQGTRPQHF
TRBD1	TRBV18	TRBJ1-5	-	TGTGCCAGCTCATGGGGACAGGGGAAGAGTCAGCCCCAGCATTTT	CASSWGQGKSQPQHF
-	TRBV5-6	TRBJ1-5	-	TGTGCCAGCAGCCTTCAGGGGCCGAATCAGCCCCAGCATTTT	CASSLQGPNQPQHF
-	TRBV11-3	TRBJ2-2	-	TGTGCCAGCAGTCGTACGTCCTACGGGGAGCTGTTTTTT	CASSRTSYGELFF
-	TRBV2	TRBJ1-5	-	TGTGCCAGCAGGGGAGACAGGCTTAGCAATCAGCCCCAGCATTTT	CASRGDRLSNQPQHF
TRBD2	TRBV5-1	TRBJ2-2	-	TGCGCCAGCAGCCCAAGGACTAGCGGTGGACGCCGGGAGCTGTTTTTT	CASSPRTSGGRRELFF
TRBD2	TRBV18	TRBJ2-3	once	TGTGCCAGCTCCCCGACTAGCGGGGGTACCACAGATACGCAGTATTTT	CASSPTSGGTTDTQYF
-	TRBV7-9	TRBJ1-4	-	TGTGCCAGCAGCTTATCTCAGACCGGCGGTGAAAAACTGTTTTTT	CASSLSQTGGEKLFF
-	TRBV4-2	TRBJ1-5	-	TGTGCCAGCAGCCAAGAGGTAGCTAGGGGTCGCAATCAGCCCCAGCATTTT	CASSQEVARGRNQPQHF